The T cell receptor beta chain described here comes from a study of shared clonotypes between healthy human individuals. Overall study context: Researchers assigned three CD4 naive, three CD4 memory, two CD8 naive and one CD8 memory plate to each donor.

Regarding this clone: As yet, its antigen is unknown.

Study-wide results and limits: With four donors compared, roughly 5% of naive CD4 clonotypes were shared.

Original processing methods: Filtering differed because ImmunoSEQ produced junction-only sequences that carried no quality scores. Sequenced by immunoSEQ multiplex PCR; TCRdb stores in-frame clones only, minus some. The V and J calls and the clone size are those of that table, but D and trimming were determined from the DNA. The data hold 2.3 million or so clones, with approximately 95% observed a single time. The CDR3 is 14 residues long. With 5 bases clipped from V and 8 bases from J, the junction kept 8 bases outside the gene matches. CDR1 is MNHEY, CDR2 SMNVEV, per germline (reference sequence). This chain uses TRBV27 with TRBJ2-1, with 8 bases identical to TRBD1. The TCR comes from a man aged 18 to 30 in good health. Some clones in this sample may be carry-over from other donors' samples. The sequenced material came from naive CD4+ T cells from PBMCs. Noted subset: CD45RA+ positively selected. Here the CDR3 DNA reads TGTGCCAGCAGTAGGGGGGACAGGATGCATGAGCAGTTCTTC. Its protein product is CASSRGDRMHEQFF.